These T cell receptor beta chains were read from a single sample in a study of blood T cell repertoires in COVID-19. Here immunoSEQ multiplex PCR was the method, and the copy in TCRdb shows in-frame clones only, minus some. The repertoire consists of some 120,000 clones, with roughly 82% occurring once and the leading ten covering roughly 12%. Sequencing input: peripheral blood. Source of these receptors: a human donor in a cohort sampled during active COVID-19. Each CDR3 is given with its conserved first and last residue. D genes are given only for firm matches. The size field is filled for only some rows; it gives once, few, many or a size class.

V: TRBV6-5
J: TRBJ1-1
D: TRBD1
size: NA
CDR3: CASSKQGAGTEAFF
DNA: TGTGCCAGCAGTAAGCAGGGGGCCGGTACTGAAGCTTTCTTT

V: TRBV28
J: TRBJ1-1
D: NA
size: NA
CDR3: CASKRGEGLAEAFF
DNA: TGTGCCAGCAAAAGGGGGGAGGGACTTGCTGAAGCTTTCTTT

V: TRBV3-1/TRBV3-2
J: TRBJ1-6
D: NA
size: NA
CDR3: CASSQTGSGSPLHF
DNA: TGTGCCAGCAGCCAAACCGGGTCGGGTTCACCCCTCCACTTT

V: TRBV24-1
J: TRBJ2-4
D: TRBD1
size: NA
CDR3: CATSDLLGQGTKNIQYF
DNA: TGTGCCACCAGTGATTTACTGGGACAGGGCACAAAAAACATTCAGTACTTC

V: TRBV3-1/TRBV3-2
J: TRBJ1-6
D: TRBD1
size: NA
CDR3: CASSQEETGVSPLHF
DNA: TGTGCCAGCAGCCAAGAAGAGACAGGGGTATCACCCCTCCACTTT

V: TRBV28
J: TRBJ2-3
D: TRBD2
size: NA
CDR3: CASSLQRGGTDTQYF
DNA: TGTGCCAGCAGTTTGCAGCGGGGGGGCACAGATACGCAGTATTTT

V: TRBV29-1
J: TRBJ1-1
D: NA
size: NA
CDR3: CSALGQETEAFF
DNA: TGCAGCGCCCTGGGGCAGGAGACTGAAGCTTTCTTT

V: TRBV4-2
J: TRBJ2-1
D: TRBD1
size: once
CDR3: CASSRTGTNEQFF
DNA: TGTGCCAGCAGCCGGACAGGGACGAATGAGCAGTTCTTC

V: TRBV18
J: TRBJ1-3
D: NA
size: NA
CDR3: CASSPPAGAYLHSGNTIYF
DNA: TGTGCCAGCTCACCACCGGCAGGGGCATATCTTCACTCTGGAAACACCATATATTTT

V: TRBV7-2
J: TRBJ2-7
D: TRBD1
size: NA
CDR3: CASSRGTGNYEQYF
DNA: TGTGCCAGCAGCAGAGGGACAGGGAATTACGAGCAGTACTTC

V: TRBV21-1
J: TRBJ1-5
D: NA
size: NA
CDR3: CASSKSDQGAHNNQPQHF
DNA: TGTGCCAGCAGCAAATCGGATCAGGGGGCCCACAACAATCAGCCCCAGCATTTT

V: TRBV5-1
J: TRBJ1-5
D: NA
size: NA
CDR3: CASSLQGFSNQPQHF
DNA: TGCGCCAGCAGCTTGCAGGGGTTTAGCAATCAGCCCCAGCATTTT

V: TRBV19
J: TRBJ2-5
D: NA
size: NA
CDR3: CASSISETQYF
DNA: TGTGCCAGTAGTATCTCGGAGACCCAGTACTTC

V: TRBV5-1
J: TRBJ2-2
D: TRBD1
size: NA
CDR3: CASSQQGARGTGELFF
DNA: TGCGCCAGCAGCCAACAGGGGGCGCGGGGCACCGGGGAGCTGTTTTTT

V: TRBV12-3/TRBV12-4
J: TRBJ1-2
D: NA
size: NA
CDR3: CASSRTGQGGYTF
DNA: TGTGCCAGCAGCCGAACAGGGCAGGGGGGCTACACCTTC

V: TRBV5-4
J: TRBJ1-3
D: NA
size: NA
CDR3: CASAQGLSGNTIYF
DNA: TGTGCCAGCGCGCAGGGACTCTCTGGAAACACCATATATTTT

V: TRBV29-1
J: TRBJ2-5
D: NA
size: once
CDR3: CSVEWEAQYF
DNA: TGCAGCGTTGAATGGGAGGCCCAGTACTTC